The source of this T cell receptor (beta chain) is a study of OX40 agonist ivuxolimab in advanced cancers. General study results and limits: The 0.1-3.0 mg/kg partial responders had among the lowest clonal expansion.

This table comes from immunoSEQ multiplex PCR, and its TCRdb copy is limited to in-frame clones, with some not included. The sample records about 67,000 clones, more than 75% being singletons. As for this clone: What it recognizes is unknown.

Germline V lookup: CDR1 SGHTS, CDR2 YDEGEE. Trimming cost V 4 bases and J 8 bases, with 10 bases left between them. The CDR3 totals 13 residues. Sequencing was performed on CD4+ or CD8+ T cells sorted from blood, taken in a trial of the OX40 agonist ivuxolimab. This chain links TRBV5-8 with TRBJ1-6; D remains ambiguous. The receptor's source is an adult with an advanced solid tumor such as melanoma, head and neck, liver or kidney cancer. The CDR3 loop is CASSPWSDSPLHF. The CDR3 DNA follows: TGTGCCAGCAGCCCCTGGAGTGATTCACCCCTCCACTTT.